This T cell receptor beta chain emerged from a study of T cells in Graves' hyperthyroidism and ophthalmopathy. RNA transcripts were the template for amplifying TCR beta CDR3 regions. TCR CDR3 underwent first-round RT-PCR with the HTBI primer set. One entry per CDR3 protein, called by TCRdb with MiXCR from the multiplex PCR reads. The sample includes about 480,000 distinct CDR3 sequences, approximately 14% of them seen just once. Uncontrolled infection, other autoimmune disease, pregnancy and lactation each barred patients from inclusion. Germline assignment: CDR1 LNHDA and CDR2 SQIVND (reference sequence). Between the trimmed V and J ends, which lost 5 bases and 7 bases, there was a span of 23 bases. This CDR3 is 16 amino acids long.

The V and J genes are TRBV19 and TRBJ2-5; the D gene is possibly TRBD2 (6 bases). The sequence derives from a woman aged 18-29 years with Graves' hyperthyroidism. The specimen was blood. The CDR3 DNA follows: TGTGCCAGTAGTGCTCCATCCATAGTGGGGCGGGGGACCCAGTACTTC. Encoded protein: CASSAPSIVGRGTQYF.